This entry features one T cell receptor (beta chain) sequence. Researchers took blood at baseline, on cycle 4 day 1, and on cycle 7 day 1. Germline CDR1 LNHDA, CDR2 SQIVND (reference sequence). CDR3 size: 12 residues. The ends lost 8 bases at V and 6 bases at J; junction bases unmatched: 0. The data belong to a study of OX40 agonist ivuxolimab in advanced cancers. Some clones are missing from TCRdb's copy, which holds only in-frame ones; the method was immunoSEQ multiplex PCR. The table includes around 80,000 clones, approximately 84% detected once. This chain joins TRBV19 and TRBJ2-4; TRBD1 aligns across 11 bases. Sequencing was performed on CD4+ or CD8+ T cells sorted from blood, taken in a trial of the OX40 agonist ivuxolimab. This receptor was identified in an adult with an advanced solid tumor such as melanoma, head and neck, liver or kidney cancer. Here the CDR3 reads CASGTGGNIQYF. CDR3 nucleotide sequence: TGTGCCAGTGGGACAGGGGGAAACATTCAGTACTTC.